This entry features one T cell receptor beta chain sequence. Healthy bone marrow donors made up the donor group. This entry belongs to a study of cytomegalovirus exposure and HLA in healthy donors. PCR used 60 Vbeta primers and 13 Jbeta primers. This table comes from immunoSEQ multiplex PCR, and its TCRdb copy is limited to in-frame clones, with some not included. The sample carries more than 85,000 clones, under 75% recorded once. Deletions cut 3 bases from V and 5 bases from J, with 13 bases between. Germline CDR1 MNHNS, CDR2 SASEGT. This CDR3 spans 14 amino acids. The rearrangement joins TRBV6-1 to TRBJ1-1; D is perhaps TRBD1 (5 bases). Sequencing was performed on PBMCs. The TCR comes from a female donor in good health and CMV-seronegative. In DNA, the CDR3 is TGTGCCAGCAGTGATTACGGGGGTGGGACTGAAGCTTTCTTT. It translates to CASSDYGGGTEAFF.